This TCR beta chain was sequenced during a study of siplizumab effects on memory and regulatory T cells. Sequencing of each sample assayed roughly 9.1 x 10^4 TCR templates. Clones were sequenced by immunoSEQ multiplex PCR, and TCRdb holds only the in-frame ones, with some missing. The data show over 50,000 clones, over 80% seen once. J was trimmed by 8 bases and V by 5 bases; bases with no gene match: 4. CDR1 SGHNT and CDR2 YENEEA come from the germline V gene. The CDR3 spans 13 residues. Study-wide results and limits: It was never confirmed that proliferating Tregs from siplizumab cultures were suppressive. Alloreactive sequences that could be traced to unstimulated CD4+ memory cells showed a significant reduction under siplizumab. Apparently more diverse than memory cells, naive T cells also seemed major alloresponse contributors.

As to this clone: No antigen is known for it.

The chain links TRBV11-3 to TRBJ1-4; TRBD1 matches at 8 bases. This receptor was taken from a human donor in good health. Sequenced input: memory CD4+ T cells sorted from blood. CDR3 loop: CASSVRTGEKLFF. The CDR3 DNA is TGTGCCAGCAGCGTGAGGACAGGGGAAAAACTGTTTTTT.